This T cell receptor beta chain derives from a study of blood T cells in healthy people across ages. Study results and caveats: Both higher diversity and more naive CD4+ cells marked long-lived donors when set against aged donors.

Healthy Caucasian individuals from Russia aged 6 to 90 served as donors. Details on this clonotype: The antigen is undetermined.

Next came a second PCR, run for about 7 to 12 cycles, which used a sample-barcoded 5' primer along with a J-beta primer mix. Per sample, CDR3-containing paired-end reads numbered at least 2.5 million. TCRdb ran MiXCR on the 5' RACE reads and lists one entry per CDR3 protein. This sample has approximately 810,000 distinct CDR3 sequences, with 36% found just once. Germline V gene data show CDR1 as MNHEY and CDR2 as SVGAGI. With V trimmed by 5 bases and J by 8 bases, 6 bases remained unmatched. This CDR3 has 13 residues. Specimen: blood. This receptor was obtained from a man aged 18-30 years in good health. This chain joins TRBV6-5 and TRBJ1-2, with 9 nucleotides matching TRBD1. The CDR3 loop reads CASSAHRGQGYTF. CDR3 nucleotides: TGTGCCAGCAGTGCTCACAGGGGGCAAGGCTACACCTTC.